This T cell receptor (beta chain) was profiled in a study of blood T cell repertoires in COVID-19. Study-wide context: T cells, B-cell-depleted T cells, or PBMCs provided the cDNA or gDNA that served as material.

In the original workflow: From reference gene primer amplification, estimates of nucleated cell counts were derived. TCRdb's copy holds only in-frame clones and misses some; the assay was immunoSEQ multiplex PCR. The V and J calls and clone size are taken from that table; D and trimming were inferred from the DNA. The data show 130,000 to 150,000 clones, about 83% seen once. The CDR3 consists of 12 residues. Trimming left V 5 bases short and J 7 bases short, with 9 bases between. In germline, CDR1 is GTSNPN, CDR2 SVGIG (reference sequence). The receptor was derived from a woman between 50 and 59 years old who had been exposed to COVID-19. The J gene is TRBJ1-6, the V gene TRBV30, with D maybe TRBD1 (6 bases). Sequenced material: PBMCs or T cells enriched from blood (not recorded which). The CDR3: CAWGDRNSPLHF. CDR3 nucleotide sequence: TGTGCCTGGGGAGACAGGAATTCACCCCTCCACTTT.